The 27 T cell receptor beta chains below were found in one sample sequenced in a study of naive and memory T cell subsets. The beta constant-region primer was an equimolar mix of two oligonucleotides covering TRBC1 and TRBC2. Nested alpha and beta constant-region primers with the SP2 primer drove four PCR rounds on ligated cDNA. Each CDR3 protein is one row after TCRdb ran MiXCR on the UMI-ligation and nested PCR reads. This sample carries 95,000 to 150,000 distinct CDR3 sequences, 35% to 40% of them seen once, and the ten largest clones take 0.9%. Sequenced input: central memory CD4+ T cells from blood. The receptors here all came from a human donor in good health.

In its sample, this clonotype was seen a few times. V and J are TRBV10-3 and TRBJ1-1; D is perhaps TRBD1 (6 bases). The CDR3 consists of 16 residues. The germline V gene encodes CDR1 ENHRY and CDR2 SYGVKD. Trimming cost V 5 bases and J 5 bases, with 21 bases left between them. This chain's CDR3 is CAISSGNRVEGTEAFF. CDR3 in DNA: TGTGCCATCAGTTCAGGCAACAGGGTTGAGGGTACTGAAGCTTTCTTT.

This chain joins TRBV11-2 and TRBJ2-7; tentative D call: TRBD1 (6 bases). This CDR3 has 14 amino acids. V lost 6 bases, J lost 0 bases, and 12 bases lay in between. Per germline, CDR1 SGHAT and CDR2 FQNNGV. CDR3 coding DNA: TGTGCCAGCAGACGGGGACACAGCTCCTACGAGCAGTACTTC. The encoded protein is CASRRGHSSYEQYF.

The V gene is TRBV5-1, the J gene TRBJ1-1, with D uncertain. From germline, CDR1 is SGHRS and CDR2 YFSETQ. Deletions cut 0 bases from V and 4 bases from J, with 13 bases between. The CDR3 consists of 15 residues. CDR3 protein: CASSLGGAGRTEAFF. The CDR3 DNA reads TGCGCCAGCAGCTTGGGGGGAGCCGGGCGCACTGAAGCTTTCTTT.

This clonotype was observed a few times. J is TRBJ1-5 and V is TRBV6-5, with 7 bases lining up with TRBD1. This CDR3 region has 17 residues. Germline assignment: CDR1 MNHEY and CDR2 SVGAGI. V lost 5 bases and J lost 0; bases outside the gene matches: 10. CDR3 sequence: CASSAIQGKGSNQPQHF. The CDR3 DNA reads as TGTGCCAGCAGTGCAATACAGGGGAAGGGTAGCAATCAGCCCCAGCATTTT.

The chain employs TRBV5-4 and TRBJ2-5; D gene uncertain. Germline loops: CDR1 SGHNT, CDR2 YYREEE (reference sequence). The CDR3 is made up of 14 amino acids. V shed 2 bases and J shed 2 bases, with 10 bases lying between them. The CDR3 DNA sequence: TGTGCCAGCAGCTTAGGACCCTCGCAAGAGACCCAGTACTTC. This encodes CASSLGPSQETQYF.

This clonotype appeared a few times. V gene TRBV13 combines with J gene TRBJ1-3; TRBD1 agrees at 8 bases. The germline V gene has CDR1 PRHDT and CDR2 FYEKMQ (reference sequence). The CDR3 contains 17 residues. V lost 5 bases to trimming and J lost 2 bases; unmatched junction nucleotides: 11. For the CDR3, the DNA is TGTGCCAGCAGCACCTGGCGGACAGGGCCTACTGGAAACACCATATATTTT. It codes for CASSTWRTGPTGNTIYF.

The count of this clonotype is one. The genes are TRBV6-5 and TRBJ2-7, with D perhaps assigned TRBD1 or TRBD2 (7 bases each). This CDR3 comprises 14 residues. Between the trimmed V and J ends, which lost 6 bases and 5 bases, there was a span of 17 bases. Germline values: CDR1 MNHEY, CDR2 SVGAGI. The CDR3 nucleotides are TGTGCCAGCAGGCGACAGGGAGGGTCGAACGAGCAGTACTTC. This sequence encodes CASRRQGGSNEQYF.

This clonotype was seen repeatedly, ten times or more. V and J are TRBV27 and TRBJ2-3, with 8 bases aligning to TRBD1. J lost 4 bases, V lost 0 bases, and 12 bases had no gene match. The CDR3 loop spans 18 amino acids. CDR1 and CDR2 (germline): MNHEY, SMNVEV (reference sequence). The CDR3 sequence is CASSLSPPRTGFPDTQYF. The CDR3 bases are TGTGCCAGCAGTTTATCCCCCCCAAGGACAGGGTTCCCAGATACGCAGTATTTT.

This chain connects TRBV20-1 to TRBJ1-5; D is unresolved. From germline, CDR1 is DFQATT and CDR2 SNEGSKA (reference sequence). The germline V and J ends were trimmed by 2 bases and 2 bases, with 10 bases remaining between them. The CDR3 is 14 residues long. CDR3 amino acids: CSARSMARNQPQHF. CDR3 nucleotide sequence: TGCAGTGCTAGATCCATGGCACGCAATCAGCCCCAGCATTTT.

The rearrangement joins TRBV3-1 to TRBJ2-1, with 9 bases that match TRBD2. With V trimmed by 1 base and J by 2 bases, 0 bases remained unmatched. The CDR3 covers 15 residues. The germline CDR1 and CDR2 sequences are LGHDT and YNNKEL (reference sequence). The CDR3 region is CASSQASGTYNEQFF. In nucleotides, the CDR3 is TGTGCCAGCAGCCAAGCTAGCGGGACCTACAATGAGCAGTTCTTC.

This clonotype was seen a few times. The rearrangement links TRBV29-1 to TRBJ1-1; maybe TRBD1 (5 bases). Germline V lookup: CDR1 SQVTM, CDR2 ANQGSEA. CDR3 length: 12 residues. Trimming removed 2 bases at V and 7 bases at J, with 11 bases between. The CDR3 nucleotides are TGCAGCGTTGAAAGCGGGGGGTTTGAAGCTTTCTTT. Its translation is CSVESGGFEAFF.

The chain joins TRBV27 to TRBJ2-7, with no clear D. The V gene lost 6 bases and the J gene lost 3 bases, with 15 bases spanning the gap. The CDR3 runs to 14 residues. Germline V gene data show CDR1 as MNHEY and CDR2 as SMNVEV (reference sequence). The CDR3 loop reads CASRATGFGYEQYF. The CDR3 nucleotides read TGTGCCAGCAGGGCGACGGGTTTCGGCTACGAGCAGTACTTC.

The rearrangement links TRBV5-1 to TRBJ2-3; D not resolved. The germline V gene has CDR1 SGHRS and CDR2 YFSETQ. The CDR3 runs to 15 residues. V dropped 0 bases and J dropped 2 bases, with 10 bases sitting between them. CDR3 in amino acids: CASSLVSRTTDTQYF. CDR3 nucleotide sequence: TGCGCCAGCAGCTTGGTCAGTCGAACCACAGATACGCAGTATTTT. Using reference TRBV5-1 and TRBJ2-3 for the parts outside the CDR3, the full variable domain is KAGVTQTPRYLIKTRGQQVTLSCSPISGHRSVSWYQQTPGQGLQFLFEYFSETQRNKGNFPGRFSGRQFSNSRSEMNVSTLELGDSALYLCASSLVSRTTDTQYFGPGTRLTVL.

This clonotype was counted many times. The chain joins TRBV7-2 to TRBJ2-2, with D uncertain. This CDR3 comprises 14 residues. Trimming took off 5 bases at V and 4 bases at J, with 11 bases between the two ends. Germline assignment: CDR1 SGHTA and CDR2 FQGNSA. CDR3 sequence reads: CASSAASLTGELFF. The CDR3, as DNA: TGTGCCAGCAGCGCCGCATCCCTCACCGGGGAGCTGTTTTTT.

This rearrangement joins TRBV7-6 to TRBJ1-1; 8 bases are a match to TRBD1. CDR1 is SGHVS, CDR2 FNYEAQ, per germline. The V gene end was trimmed by 2 bases and the J gene end by 4 bases; junction bases not matched to a gene: 6. The CDR3 covers 15 residues. The CDR3 sequence is CASSLQGARSTEAFF. CDR3 coding DNA: TGTGCCAGCAGCTTACAGGGGGCGCGGAGCACTGAAGCTTTCTTT.

The chain is built from TRBV18 and TRBJ2-5; 9 nucleotides line up with TRBD1. Germline CDR1 KGHSH, CDR2 LQKENI. Losses at the gene ends were 5 bases for V and 2 bases for J; bases not matched to a gene: 3. There are 14 residues in the CDR3. The CDR3 is CASSNGQGQETQYF. The CDR3 DNA reads TGTGCCAGCTCAAATGGACAGGGGCAAGAGACCCAGTACTTC.

Turning to this clonotype: The junction differs from germline at one of its ends, possibly a read error. V gene TRBV5-1 combines with J gene TRBJ1-4, with D hard to call. The CDR3 runs 14 residues. Germline CDR1 SGHRS, CDR2 YFSETQ. CDR3 residues: CASSPLESKEKLFF. In DNA, the CDR3 is TGCGCCAGCAGCCCGCTGGAATCTAAGGAAAAACTGTTTTTT.

The chain recombines TRBV12-3 or TRBV12-4 with TRBJ2-7; D is unclear. V lost 4 bases to trimming and J lost 0 bases, with 10 bases between them. The CDR3 has 14 residues. CDR3 DNA: TGTGCCAGCAGTTCCCACGGATCCTCCTACGAGCAGTACTTC. Residues: CASSSHGSSYEQYF.

This clonotype was recorded only once. V and J are TRBV29-1 and TRBJ2-5; 8 nucleotides line up with TRBD1. Germline loops: CDR1 SQVTM, CDR2 ANQGSEA. V was clipped by 7 bases and J by 5 bases; unmatched bases: 6. CDR3 length: 12 amino acids. The CDR3 nucleotides are TGCAGCGCCAAAACAGGGGGGGAGACCCAGTACTTC. Amino acid sequence: CSAKTGGETQYF.

The V call is TRBV23-1, the J call TRBJ2-4, with TRBD2 matching 7 bases. TRBV23-1 is an ORF for which the function is uncertain. This CDR3 is built from 16 residues. Trimming removed 9 bases from V and 2 bases from J; junction bases left unmatched: 13. The CDR3 here is CARDLVEGGTKNIQYF. The DNA of the CDR3 is TGCGCCAGGGACCTCGTAGAGGGAGGGACCAAAAACATTCAGTACTTC.

The rearrangement uses TRBV27 and TRBJ1-4; perhaps TRBD1 as D (6 bases). The V end lost 7 bases, the J end lost 10 bases, and 19 bases lay between the germline ends. Germline V gives CDR1 MNHEY, CDR2 SMNVEV (reference sequence). The CDR3 covers 14 residues. CDR3 region: CASTSTRGAGKLFF. The CDR3 DNA reads TGTGCCAGCACCTCTACCCGGGGGGCCGGAAAACTGTTTTTT.

This clonotype was observed at least ten times. The DNA for the CDR3 is TGCAGTGCTCGCCGCGGGACGGGACCCTACGAGCAGTACTTC. It encodes CSARRGTGPYEQYF. The chain carries TRBV20-1 and TRBJ2-7, with a weak D call TRBD2 (6 bases). Trimming stripped 5 bases from V and 2 bases from J, with 16 bases between. The CDR3 sequence is 14 residues long. Per germline, CDR1 DFQATT and CDR2 SNEGSKA (reference sequence).

A few counts support this clonotype. The genes are TRBV19 and TRBJ2-1; D possibly uses TRBD1 or TRBD2 (5 bases each). CDR1 is LNHDA and CDR2 is SQIVND in the germline V gene (reference sequence). V was clipped by 4 bases and J by 2 bases, with 12 bases between them. The CDR3 runs 15 residues. The CDR3 region has the DNA TGTGCCAGTAGTAACCGGGACGGGGCCTACAATGAGCAGTTCTTC. The encoded protein is CASSNRDGAYNEQFF.

This clonotype was counted only a few times. V usage is TRBV27 and J usage is TRBJ2-1, with TRBD2 as a possible D gene (5 bases). This CDR3 contains 14 residues. V lost 5 bases and J lost 2, with 10 bases in between. Per germline, CDR1 MNHEY and CDR2 SMNVEV (reference sequence). The CDR3 loop is CASSRERAYNEQFF. CDR3 DNA: TGTGCCAGCAGTCGGGAAAGGGCCTACAATGAGCAGTTCTTC.

A few counts support this clonotype. The chain combines TRBV28 with TRBJ1-2, with 7 bases lining up with TRBD1. V lost 2 bases, J lost 8 bases, and 5 bases stayed unmatched. This CDR3 spans 13 amino acids. The germline gives CDR1 MDHEN, CDR2 SYDVKM. The CDR3 loop is CASSLGQVGGYTF. DNA for the CDR3: TGTGCCAGCAGTTTAGGACAGGTCGGGGGCTACACCTTC.

The chain links TRBV20-1 to TRBJ2-7; the match to TRBD2 covers 7 bases. V dropped 0 bases and J dropped 3; count of bases not matched to a gene: 17. This CDR3 has 18 residues. Per the germline V gene, CDR1 is DFQATT and CDR2 is SNEGSKA (reference sequence). CDR3 sequence: CSARDPKGVSSGYYEQYF. CDR3 nucleotide sequence: TGCAGTGCTAGAGACCCCAAAGGGGTGTCTAGCGGATACTACGAGCAGTACTTC.

The gene calls are TRBV28 and TRBJ2-2; no clear D. CDR3 length: 12 residues. The V gene lost 6 bases and the J gene lost 6 bases, with 8 bases spanning the gap. Germline V gene sequence: CDR1 MDHEN, CDR2 SYDVKM. The CDR3 coding sequence is TGTGCCAGCAGGCAAGCGCCCGGGGAGCTGTTTTTT. It encodes CASRQAPGELFF.